A selection of T cell receptor beta chains follows, all from one sample in a study of blood T cell repertoires in COVID-19. Clones were sequenced by immunoSEQ multiplex PCR, and TCRdb holds only the in-frame ones, with some missing. The table has about 80,000 clones, 88% seen once. The sample consisted of peripheral blood. These receptors came from a woman older than 75 with acute or convalescent COVID-19. Both conserved end residues are part of each CDR3. Each record gives: V gene, CDR3 protein.

TRBV25-1 | CASSELGGSYNEQFF
TRBV19 | CASSITPLGQDGYTF
TRBV10-3 | CAIRNTQGNTIYF
TRBV12-3/TRBV12-4 | CASSTGTTDTQYF
TRBV5-1 | CASSSTGEYGYTF
TRBV6-5 | CASSLSGSSYNEQFF
TRBV7-8 | CASSLVGVNTGELFF
TRBV6-5 | CASSYRRGVGDGYTF
TRBV7-9 | CASSSYQGAIEQFF
TRBV27 | CASSLGLGSTDTQYF
TRBV9 | CASSVVLAASYEQYF
TRBV29-1 | CSVGLGTGMGEQYF
TRBV7-2 | CASSLPGLGGYGYTF
TRBV7-2 | CASSLSGFMNTEAFF
TRBV27 | CASSARTGGSYEQYF
TRBV19 | CASSIDAAKYEQYF
TRBV6-4 | CASSAENGGAGSLFF
TRBV11-3 | CASSLGVLAGGRNEQFF
TRBV5-1 | CASSQQTGGLTDTQYF
TRBV3-1/TRBV3-2 | CASSQRKLAGTDTQYF
TRBV29-1 | CSVEDHRAENYGYTF
TRBV19 | CASGLGGGGNEQFF
TRBV18 | CASSQPGMAGWNYGYTF
TRBV7-2 | CASSPHRVAYNEQFF
TRBV27 | CASSLSGQYNSPLHF
TRBV6-6 | CASSYSEEFLNQPQHF